This T cell receptor beta chain was sequenced in a study of memory CD4+ T cells and cytomegalovirus serostatus. On the study more broadly: Healthy Belgian adult donors included roughly ten CMV-positive and approximately 25 CMV-negative people. Whole-study results and caveats: CD4+ memory repertoires contained about 40% of the 164 reported CMV TCRbeta sequences.

The germline V and J ends were trimmed by 5 bases and 6 bases, with 14 bases remaining between them. The germline gives CDR1 MNHNS, CDR2 SASEGT. There are 14 residues in the CDR3. Points on this clone: What it binds is not known.

The sort gate was single viable CD3+CD4+CD8-CD45RO+ cells for memory CD4+ T cells. Libraries were prepared by immunoSEQ multiplex PCR; TCRdb keeps only in-frame clonotypes and omits some of them. Among approximately 60,000 clones, over 70% were seen once, and the ten largest hold about 3%. This clonotype was sampled from an adult in good health and CMV-seropositive. This rearrangement joins TRBV6-1 to TRBJ1-5; the D is unclear. Material for sequencing was memory CD4+ T cells from blood. DNA of the CDR3: TGTGCCAGCAGTCAAGAAGAAGGGAGTCAGCCCCAGCATTTT. This codes for CASSQEEGSQPQHF.